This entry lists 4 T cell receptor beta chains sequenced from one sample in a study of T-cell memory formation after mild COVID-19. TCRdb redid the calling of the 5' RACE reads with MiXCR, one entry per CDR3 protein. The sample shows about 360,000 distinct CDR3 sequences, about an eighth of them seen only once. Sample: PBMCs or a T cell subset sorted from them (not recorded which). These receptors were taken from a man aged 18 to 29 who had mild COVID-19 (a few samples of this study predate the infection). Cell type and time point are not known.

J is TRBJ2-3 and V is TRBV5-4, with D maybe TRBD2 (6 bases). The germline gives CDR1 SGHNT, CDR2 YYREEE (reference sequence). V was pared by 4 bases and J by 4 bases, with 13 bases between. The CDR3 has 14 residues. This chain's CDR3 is CASSPPGLSDTQYF. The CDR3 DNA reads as TGTGCCAGCAGCCCGCCGGGACTCTCAGATACGCAGTATTTT. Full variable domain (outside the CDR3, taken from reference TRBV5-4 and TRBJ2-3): ETGVTQSPTHLIKTRGQQVTLRCSSQSGHNTVSWYQQALGQGPQFIFQYYREEENGRGNFPPRFSGLQFPNYSSELNVNALELDDSALYLCASSPPGLSDTQYFGPGTRLTVL.

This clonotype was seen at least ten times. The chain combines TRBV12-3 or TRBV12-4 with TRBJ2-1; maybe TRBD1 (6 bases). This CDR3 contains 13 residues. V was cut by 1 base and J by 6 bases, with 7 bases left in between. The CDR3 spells CASSLVQGNEQFF. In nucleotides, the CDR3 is TGTGCCAGCAGTTTAGTACAGGGCAATGAGCAGTTCTTC.

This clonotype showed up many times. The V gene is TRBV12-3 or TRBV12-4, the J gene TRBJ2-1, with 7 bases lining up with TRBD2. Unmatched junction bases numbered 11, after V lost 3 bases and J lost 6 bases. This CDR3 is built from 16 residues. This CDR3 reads CASSLGQGGGGNEQFF. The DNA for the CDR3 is TGTGCCAGCAGTTTGGGTCAGGGCGGGGGAGGCAATGAGCAGTTCTTC.

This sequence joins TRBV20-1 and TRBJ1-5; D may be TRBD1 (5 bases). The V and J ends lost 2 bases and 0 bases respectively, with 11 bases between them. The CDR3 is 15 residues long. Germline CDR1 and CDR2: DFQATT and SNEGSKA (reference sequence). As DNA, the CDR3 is TGCAGTGCTAGAAGACAGCCAGATAGCAATCAGCCCCAGCATTTT. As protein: CSARRQPDSNQPQHF.